A single sample gave rise to the 29 T cell receptor beta chains below, sequenced in a study of metastatic and nonmetastatic thyroid tumors. Patients had received no treatment of any kind before thyroid surgery. TCRdb reprocessed the PCR reads via MiXCR. In the table there are around 20,000 clones, roughly 15% of which are singletons. Sequenced sample: tumor tissue. The origin of the receptors is a female donor with papillary thyroid cancer or a benign thyroid nodule (not recorded which). Some clones in this sample may be carry-over from other donors' samples.

The sample holds many counts of this clone. The chain employs TRBV24-1 and TRBJ2-3, with 8 bases aligning to TRBD2. V was pared by 4 bases and J by 2 bases, with 4 bases of the junction left unmatched. The CDR3 extends over 15 amino acids. Germline lookup yields CDR1 KGHDR and CDR2 SFDVKD. CDR3 sequence reads: CATSEGGGTTDTQYF. The CDR3 DNA sequence: TGTGCCACCAGTGAGGGCGGGGGGACCACAGATACGCAGTATTTT.

This clone was seen a handful of times. This chain uses TRBV5-1 with TRBJ1-1, with 7 bases matching TRBD1. V shed 0 bases and J 7 bases; nucleotides not matched to a gene: 3. The germline V gene has CDR1 SGHRS and CDR2 YFSETQ. The CDR3 sequence is 13 residues long. The CDR3 DNA sequence: TGCGCCAGCAGCTTGGATGGACAGGTTGAAGCTTTCTTT. Its protein product is CASSLDGQVEAFF.

This clone was detected many times. The genes are TRBV9 and TRBJ2-1; maybe TRBD1 (5 bases). Germline assignment: CDR1 SGDLS and CDR2 YYNGEE. CDR3 size: 13 residues. With 0 bases removed from V and 4 bases from J, the gap between germline ends came to 5 bases. DNA of the CDR3: TGTGCCAGCAGCGTAGGGACATACAATGAGCAGTTCTTC. As protein: CASSVGTYNEQFF.

This clone has at least ten counts. The same CDR3 arises from other DNA sequences in this sample as well. The chain carries TRBV19 and TRBJ2-7, with D perhaps TRBD2 (6 bases). From germline, CDR1 is LNHDA and CDR2 SQIVND (reference sequence). The V gene lost 1 base and the J gene lost 0 bases, with 7 bases spanning the gap. The CDR3 loop spans 14 amino acids. For the CDR3, the DNA is TGTGCCAGTAGTATAGCCGGGGGCTCCTACGAGCAGTACTTC. It is translated as CASSIAGGSYEQYF. Supplemented by reference TRBV19 and TRBJ2-7, the full variable domain reads DGGITQSPKYLFRKEGQNVTLSCEQNLNHDAMYWYRQDPGQGLRLIYYSQIVNDFQKGDIAEGYSVSREKKESFPLTVTSAQKNPTAFYLCASSIAGGSYEQYFGPGTRLTVT.

This clone appeared many times. This chain links TRBV7-3 with TRBJ2-5, with a weak D call TRBD2 (5 bases). V gave up 3 bases and J gave up 5 bases, with 10 bases separating them. CDR1 is SGHTA, CDR2 FQGTGA, per germline. The CDR3 consists of 13 residues. For the CDR3, the DNA is TGTGCCAGCAGCTTTGGACCGGGGGAGACCCAGTACTTC. It encodes CASSFGPGETQYF.

This clone was seen repeatedly, ten times or more. Other DNA sequences in the same sample also yield this CDR3. The rearrangement uses TRBV14 and TRBJ1-2, with 7 bases aligning to TRBD1. Germline V gene sequence: CDR1 SGHDN, CDR2 FVKESK. Trimming at V came to 4 bases and at J to 7 bases, leaving 6 bases not matched to a gene. This CDR3 is built from 13 residues. CDR3 in DNA: TGTGCCAGCAGCCCCCAGACAGGGTCTGGCTACACCTTC. It is translated as CASSPQTGSGYTF.

This clone occurred many times. The chain employs TRBV24-1 and TRBJ2-5; D is possibly TRBD1 (6 bases). Deletions cut 7 bases from V and 5 bases from J, with 13 bases between. The CDR3 has 13 residues. Germline values: CDR1 KGHDR, CDR2 SFDVKD. CDR3: CATSRGPGETQYF. CDR3 nucleotides: TGTGCCACCAGCAGGGGCCCGGGGGAGACCCAGTACTTC.

This clone was counted at least ten times. The chain has TRBV2 and TRBJ1-6, with TRBD1 as a possible D gene (5 bases). Germline CDR1 is SNHLY and CDR2 is FYNNEI. This CDR3 contains 16 residues. The V gene lost 9 bases and the J gene lost 0 bases, with 15 bases spanning the gap. CDR3 DNA: TGTGCCAGGAGCGGGGGTGTCGGCTCCTATAATTCACCCCTCCACTTT. Its protein product is CARSGGVGSYNSPLHF.

This clone has ten or more counts. The genes are TRBV5-4 and TRBJ2-2, with unresolved D. The V end lost 4 bases, the J end lost 1 base, and 11 bases lay between the germline ends. Germline V CDR1 and CDR2: SGHNT, YYREEE (reference sequence). This CDR3 is 15 amino acids long. The CDR3 DNA is TGTGCCAGCAGCCAGACCAAGATGAACACCGGGGAGCTGTTTTTT. It specifies CASSQTKMNTGELFF.

This clone was observed many times. The J gene is TRBJ1-5, the V gene TRBV12-5; D is ambiguous. Per germline, CDR1 LGHNT and CDR2 FRNRAP. V gave up 1 base and J gave up 5 bases, with 3 bases separating them. The CDR3 totals 12 residues. The chain's CDR3 is CASGLAYQPQHF. The CDR3 region has the DNA TGTGCTAGTGGTTTGGCTTATCAGCCCCAGCATTTT.

This clone was picked up one time. The V and J genes are TRBV3-1 and TRBJ2-2, with unresolved D. This CDR3 is built from 10 residues. Germline CDR1 is LGHDT and CDR2 is YNNKEL (reference sequence). V was pared by 5 bases and J by 12 bases, with 7 bases between. This CDR3 reads CASSSWKLFF. The CDR3 DNA sequence: TGTGCCAGCAGCTCGTGGAAGCTGTTTTTT.

The sample holds many counts of this clone. The rearrangement uses TRBV19 and TRBJ1-5; 10 nucleotides match TRBD1. CDR3 size: 16 residues. With V trimmed by 5 bases and J by 7 bases, 11 bases remained unmatched. Looked up from germline, CDR1 is LNHDA and CDR2 is SQIVND (reference sequence). DNA of the CDR3: TGTGCCAGTAGTGTCCTGACAGGGGGCTCAGAACAGCCCCAGCATTTT. Its translation: CASSVLTGGSEQPQHF.

This clone appeared many times. The V call is TRBV5-6, the J call TRBJ2-7; perhaps TRBD2 as D (5 bases). The germline V gene has CDR1 SGHDT and CDR2 YYEEEE. The CDR3 runs 12 residues. V lost 0 bases, J lost 11 bases, and 12 bases lay in between. This CDR3 is CASSLVLTREYF. CDR3 nucleotide sequence: TGTGCCAGCAGCTTGGTCTTGACGAGGGAGTACTTC.

Of note for this clone: One end of the junction fails to match germline, which may point to a read error. This rearrangement joins TRBV4-1 to TRBJ2-1; D could derive from TRBD1 or TRBD2 (6 bases each). Looked up from germline, CDR1 is MGHRA and CDR2 is YSYEKL. This CDR3 is built from 15 residues. This CDR3 is CSSSQIRGRGHEQFF. CDR3 sequence (DNA): TGCTCCAGCAGCCAAATCAGGGGCCGGGGGCATGAGCAGTTCTTC.

Note on this clone: Given a much more abundant clone one base away, this may be a read error. The rearrangement joins TRBV27 to TRBJ2-2; D not resolved. V gave up 0 bases and J gave up 6 bases, with 8 bases separating them. The CDR3 length is 14 residues. Germline CDR1 and CDR2: MNHEY and SMNVEV (reference sequence). The CDR3 nucleotides are TGTGCCAGCAGTTTATCGGGTGGAGCCGGGGAGCTGTTTTTT. Translating gives CASSLSGGAGELFF.

As regards this clone: It may be a read error: a sequence one base away is much more abundant. This same CDR3 is encoded by further DNA sequences in the sample. The chain links TRBV7-3 to TRBJ2-2; D ambiguous. CDR3 length: 14 amino acids. The germline V gene encodes CDR1 SGHTA and CDR2 FQGTGA. The CDR3, as DNA: TGTGCCAGCAGCTTAACCCGTGGAGCCGGTGAGCTGTTTTTT. It specifies CASSLTRGAGELFF.

This clone was observed once. The CDR3: CSARERPEAFF. The CDR3 coding sequence is TGCAGTGCTAGAGAGCGGCCTGAAGCTTTCTTT. The chain employs TRBV20-1 and TRBJ1-1; D is unresolved. The CDR3 covers 11 residues. V gave up 0 bases and J gave up 6 bases, with 5 bases separating them. Germline CDR1 and CDR2: DFQATT and SNEGSKA (reference sequence).

This clone was seen many times. This rearrangement joins TRBV27 to TRBJ1-3; possible D gene TRBD1, 6 bases. The germline gives CDR1 MNHEY, CDR2 SMNVEV (reference sequence). The V end was cut by 2 bases, the J end by 3 bases, with 17 bases between. The CDR3 has 17 amino acids. The CDR3 bases are TGTGCCAGCAGTTTACGTTACAGGGAACTCGGTGGAAACACCATATATTTT. Its translation is CASSLRYRELGGNTIYF.

The table lists this clone with a count of one. The rearrangement links TRBV5-5 to TRBJ2-1; D not resolved. There are 14 residues in the CDR3. Germline assignment: CDR1 SGHKS and CDR2 YYEKEE (reference sequence). V was clipped by 2 bases and J by 6 bases, with 12 bases between them. DNA of the CDR3: TGTGCCAGCAGCTTAACCCCAGTGGTCAATGAGCAGTTCTTC. Translation: CASSLTPVVNEQFF. Using reference TRBV5-5 and TRBJ2-1 for the parts outside the CDR3, the full variable domain is DAGVTQSPTHLIKTRGQQVTLRCSPISGHKSVSWYQQVLGQGPQFIFQYYEKEERGRGNFPDRFSARQFPNYSSELNVNALLLGDSALYLCASSLTPVVNEQFFGPGTRLTVL.

This clone was seen many times. The genes are TRBV7-2 and TRBJ2-1, with D perhaps given as TRBD1 or TRBD2 (5 bases each). The CDR3 totals 15 residues. Germline-derived CDR1 and CDR2 are SGHTA and FQGNSA. Trimming took 2 bases from V and 7 from J, leaving 15 bases between them. CDR3 sequence: CASSLYSGTANEQFF. CDR3 in DNA: TGTGCCAGCAGCTTATATTCCGGGACGGCGAATGAGCAGTTCTTC.

This clone was found many times. The V and J genes are TRBV5-5 and TRBJ1-5; 7 nucleotides align to TRBD1. Germline CDR1 is SGHKS and CDR2 is YYEKEE (reference sequence). With 0 bases clipped from V and 7 bases from J, the junction kept 10 bases outside the gene matches. CDR3 size: 16 residues. The CDR3 loop is CASSLASTQTGQPQHF. In DNA form, the CDR3 reads TGTGCCAGCAGCTTGGCCAGTACGCAGACAGGGCAGCCCCAGCATTTT.

This clone is deemed hyperexpanded. The chain recombines TRBV6-1 with TRBJ1-1; a weak D match, TRBD1 (6 bases). There are 13 residues in the CDR3. Germline CDR1 reads MNHNS; CDR2 reads SASEGT. V gave up 3 bases and J gave up 7 bases, with 12 bases separating them. The CDR3 here is CASSDKGGNEAFF. CDR3 sequence (DNA): TGTGCCAGCAGTGACAAGGGGGGTAATGAAGCTTTCTTT.

A note on this clone: Its ends do not fully match the called genes, so a read error is possible. The chain carries TRBV27 and TRBJ2-2; a weak D match, TRBD2 (5 bases). The CDR3 loop spans 16 amino acids. Germline V gives CDR1 MNHEY, CDR2 SMNVEV (reference sequence). The CDR3 spells CAISPSWGANTGELFF. The CDR3 DNA is TGTGCCATCAGTCCGTCGTGGGGAGCTAACACCGGGGAGCTGTTTTTT.

This clone has at least ten counts. The chain is built from TRBV19 and TRBJ2-2, with 8 bases matching TRBD1. The ends lost 7 bases at V and 5 bases at J; junction bases unmatched: 9. Germline CDR1 reads LNHDA; CDR2 reads SQIVND (reference sequence). The CDR3 is made up of 15 amino acids. The CDR3 here is CASKSGGDWTGELFF. Here the CDR3 DNA reads TGTGCCAGTAAGTCAGGGGGCGATTGGACCGGGGAGCTGTTTTTT.

This clone has ten or more counts. This chain connects TRBV19 to TRBJ2-1; D unclear. The V gene lost 7 bases and the J gene lost 9 bases, with 19 bases spanning the gap. Germline V gene lookup returns CDR1 LNHDA and CDR2 SQIVND (reference sequence). The CDR3 consists of 14 residues. The CDR3 loop is CASTSWNSLSEQFF. CDR3 DNA sequence: TGTGCCAGTACCTCATGGAACTCCCTTAGTGAGCAGTTCTTC.

Note on this clone: One end of the junction does not line up with germline, which may come from a read error. The chain employs TRBV11-2 and TRBJ2-2; TRBD2 agrees at 12 bases. The CDR3 extends over 17 amino acids. Germline V gives CDR1 SGHAT, CDR2 FQNNGV. CDR3 region: CASSPTSGSHRTGELFF. The CDR3 region has the DNA TGTGCCAGCAGCCCGACTAGCGGGAGCCATCGCACCGGTGAGCTGTTTTTT.

Judged by abundance, this clone is medium-sized (0.01 to 0.1%). The chain has TRBV3-1 and TRBJ1-2, with no clear D. Per the germline V gene, CDR1 is LGHDT and CDR2 is YNNKEL (reference sequence). The CDR3 loop spans 17 amino acids. The V and J ends lost 1 base and 5 bases respectively, with 20 bases between them. This CDR3 reads CASSQVSAGEFAYGYTF. CDR3 sequence (DNA): TGTGCCAGCAGCCAAGTGTCAGCCGGCGAGTTTGCTTATGGCTACACCTTC.

This clone was counted at least ten times. V gene TRBV5-1 combines with J gene TRBJ2-3, with 8 bases matching TRBD2. Germline V gene lookup returns CDR1 SGHRS and CDR2 YFSETQ. The junction had 4 bases not matched to a gene; V was cut back by 4 bases and J by 0 bases. This CDR3 is built from 15 residues. The CDR3 is CASSGSGGSTDTQYF. Here the CDR3 DNA reads TGCGCCAGCAGCGGAAGCGGGGGCAGCACAGATACGCAGTATTTT.

The chain joins TRBV20-1 to TRBJ1-6; 7 bases are shared with TRBD1. The CDR3 runs 16 residues. Germline trimming cut 2 bases from V and 8 bases from J; bases unmatched to any gene: 12. Per the germline V gene, CDR1 is DFQATT and CDR2 is SNEGSKA (reference sequence). CDR3 amino acids: CSARNSGTAPDSPLHF. In DNA, the CDR3 is TGCAGTGCTAGAAACTCGGGGACAGCTCCAGATTCACCCCTCCACTTT.